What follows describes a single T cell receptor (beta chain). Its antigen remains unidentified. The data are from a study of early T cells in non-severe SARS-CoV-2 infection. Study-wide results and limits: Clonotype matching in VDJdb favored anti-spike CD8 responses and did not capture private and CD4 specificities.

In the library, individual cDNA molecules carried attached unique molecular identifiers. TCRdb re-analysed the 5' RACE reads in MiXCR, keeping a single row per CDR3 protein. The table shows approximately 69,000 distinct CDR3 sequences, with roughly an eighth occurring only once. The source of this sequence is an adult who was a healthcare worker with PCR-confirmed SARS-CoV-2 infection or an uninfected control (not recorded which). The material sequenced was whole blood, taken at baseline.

CDR3 DNA sequence: TGTGCCAGTAGTCTCGGGGGGCCCGGTGGCTACACCTTC. Translated: CASSLGGPGGYTF. The rearrangement links TRBV19 to TRBJ1-2; tentatively, D is TRBD1 (6 bases). Deletions cut 5 bases from V and 7 bases from J, with 14 bases between. This CDR3 has 13 amino acids. In germline, CDR1 is LNHDA, CDR2 SQIVND (reference sequence).